The 18 T cell receptor beta chains below were found in one sample sequenced in a study of chemoradiotherapy in HPV16-positive cancers. Sequenced by immunoSEQ multiplex PCR; TCRdb stores in-frame clones only, minus some. This sample carries about 10,000 clones, about 74% of them seen once, and the ten largest clones take around 8.6%. The sample here was taken from a patient who underwent chemoradiotherapy. The receptors stem from a human donor with HPV-associated anogenital cancer.

The CDR3 DNA is TGTGCCAGCAAGGCAGGTGGCGGAACGGTCACTGAAGCTTTCTTT. Encoded protein: CASKAGGGTVTEAFF. The rearrangement uses TRBV28 and TRBJ1-1, with D unclear. CDR3 size: 15 residues. Trimming took off 7 bases at V and 4 bases at J, with 19 bases between the two ends. CDR1 and CDR2 from the germline V gene are MDHEN and SYDVKM.

The rearrangement links TRBV2 to TRBJ1-4; D remains ambiguous. Trimming took 6 bases from V and 0 from J, leaving 8 bases between them. The germline V gene has CDR1 SNHLY and CDR2 FYNNEI. This CDR3 spans 14 amino acids. The CDR3 spells CASSQRATNEKLFF. Here the CDR3 DNA reads TGTGCCAGCAGCCAACGTGCAACTAATGAAAAACTGTTTTTT.

This chain links TRBV6-1 with TRBJ2-7; D perhaps matches TRBD1 (5 bases). Germline V CDR1 and CDR2: MNHNS, SASEGT. This CDR3 comprises 15 residues. The V and J ends lost 2 bases and 3 bases respectively, with 14 bases between them. CDR3: CASSEQGAADYEQYF. The CDR3 DNA follows: TGTGCCAGCAGTGAACAAGGGGCGGCCGACTACGAGCAGTACTTC.

This clone is a singleton in its sample. The chain has TRBV7-3 and TRBJ2-6; tentatively, D is TRBD1 (6 bases). V was shortened by 6 bases and J by 4 bases, with 16 bases between the two germline ends. CDR1 and CDR2 (germline): SGHTA, FQGTGA. The length of the CDR3 is 16 residues. The CDR3 protein is CASSSTGTSGANVLTF. The CDR3 DNA reads TGTGCCAGCAGTTCAACAGGGACGTCCGGGGCCAACGTCCTGACTTTC.

This chain links TRBV6-1 with TRBJ2-7, with D perhaps assigned TRBD1 or TRBD2 (5 bases each). From germline, CDR1 is MNHNS and CDR2 SASEGT. Between the trimmed V and J ends, which lost 6 bases and 2 bases, there was a span of 17 bases. The CDR3 runs to 15 residues. The DNA for the CDR3 is TGTGCCAGCAGATGGGACCGGGAAGATACCTACGAGCAGTACTTC. It yields the protein CASRWDREDTYEQYF.

The CDR3 sequence is CASSPGTYNEQFF. The CDR3 nucleotides are TGTGCCAGCTCACCAGGGACCTACAATGAGCAGTTCTTC. This chain uses TRBV18 with TRBJ2-1; no reliable D call. Trimming took 2 bases from V and 2 from J, leaving 4 bases between them. The CDR3 sequence is 13 residues long. The germline V gene has CDR1 KGHSH and CDR2 LQKENI.

Concerning this clone: A junction boundary mismatches the germline segment, possibly from a read error. The gene calls are TRBV19 and TRBJ2-7; 8 bases are shared with TRBD2. The CDR3 totals 14 residues. Looked up from germline, CDR1 is LNHDA and CDR2 is SQIVND (reference sequence). CDR3 residues: CASSGTRSSYGQYF. The CDR3 nucleotides read TGTGCCAGTAGTGGGACTAGGAGCTCCTACGGGCAGTACTTC.

This clone came up a few times. The rearrangement links TRBV4-1 to TRBJ1-2; the D gene is possibly TRBD1 (5 bases). Trimming stripped 4 bases from V and 3 bases from J, with 12 bases between. The CDR3 extends over 14 amino acids. CDR1 and CDR2 (germline): MGHRA, YSYEKL. The CDR3 DNA reads as TGCGCCAGCAGCCGACCGGACACGTACTATGGCTACACCTTC. It translates to CASSRPDTYYGYTF.

The chain uses TRBV7-2 and TRBJ1-3; D is undetermined. Deletions cut 1 base from V and 0 bases from J, with 10 bases between. CDR1 is SGHTA, CDR2 FQGNSA, per germline. CDR3 length equals 16 residues. As DNA, the CDR3 is TGTGCCAGCAGCTTAGAAGGTCCCCTCTCTGGAAACACCATATATTTT. This translates into CASSLEGPLSGNTIYF.

The rearrangement uses TRBV2 and TRBJ2-4, with D perhaps given as TRBD1 or TRBD2 (5 bases each). The CDR3 extends over 17 amino acids. The germline gives CDR1 SNHLY, CDR2 FYNNEI. Trimming left V 3 bases short and J 5 bases short, with 20 bases between. CDR3 sequence: CASSDSFGVGDENIQYF. The CDR3 DNA reads as TGTGCCAGCAGTGACTCATTCGGCGTAGGGGACGAAAACATTCAGTACTTC.

This clone has a handful of counts. The rearrangement joins TRBV15 to TRBJ1-5, with TRBD1 matching over 7 bases. The V gene's germline CDR1 is LNHNV and CDR2 YYDKDF (reference sequence). The CDR3 is 15 amino acids. V trimming: 5 bases; J trimming: 6 bases; junction bases outside the gene matches: 10. The CDR3 sequence is CATSLSLGGSQPQHF. CDR3 DNA sequence: TGTGCCACCAGCCTTTCCTTAGGGGGCTCTCAGCCCCAGCATTTT.

This sequence joins TRBV9 and TRBJ2-5; 9 nucleotides align to TRBD1. The CDR3 contains 16 residues. V shed 4 bases, J shed 5 bases, and the junction held 12 bases outside the gene matches. Germline CDR1 SGDLS, CDR2 YYNGEE. The CDR3, as DNA: TGTGCCAGCAGCCCCAGACAGGGGGAAACTCTGGAGACCCAGTACTTC. Translated, it gives CASSPRQGETLETQYF.

The chain employs TRBV5-6 and TRBJ2-5; D is possibly TRBD1 (6 bases). Trimming pared 4 bases from V and 2 bases from J, leaving 15 bases between. Germline CDR1 reads SGHDT; CDR2 reads YYEEEE. This CDR3 has 15 amino acids. The CDR3 DNA follows: TGTGCCAGCAGCCGGACAGTTCCAATTCAAGAGACCCAGTACTTC. It specifies CASSRTVPIQETQYF.

This clone appeared a few times. This chain links TRBV6-4 with TRBJ2-3, with TRBD1 identical over 7 bases. Unmatched junction bases numbered 0, after V lost 2 bases and J lost 1 base. The CDR3 totals 14 residues. Germline V gene lookup returns CDR1 MRHNA and CDR2 SNTAGT. The CDR3 sequence is CASSDTGGTDTQYF. CDR3 in DNA: TGTGCCAGCAGTGACACAGGGGGCACAGATACGCAGTATTTT.

The chain joins TRBV30 to TRBJ1-1; unclear D gene. V lost 2 bases and J 1 base, leaving 8 bases between the germline ends. Per germline, CDR1 GTSNPN and CDR2 SVGIG (reference sequence). CDR3 size: 13 residues. As DNA, the CDR3 is TGTGCCTGGAGTACGCGACGGAACACTGAAGCTTTCTTT. Residues: CAWSTRRNTEAFF.

The chain combines TRBV10-2 with TRBJ2-3; tentative D call: TRBD2 (5 bases). This CDR3 has 14 residues. CDR1 and CDR2 from the germline V gene are WSHSY and SAAADI. V shed 4 bases and J shed 1 base, with 9 bases lying between them. In DNA, the CDR3 is TGCGCCAGCAGTGGGGAGACTCGCACAGATACGCAGTATTTT. Its protein is CASSGETRTDTQYF.

This chain joins TRBV18 and TRBJ1-1, with D tentatively TRBD1 (5 bases). The CDR3 runs to 14 residues. V dropped 5 bases and J dropped 4 bases, with 14 bases sitting between them. Germline V gives CDR1 KGHSH, CDR2 LQKENI. The CDR3 bases are TGTGCCAGCTCAGGCCCCAGGGTGGGCACTGAAGCTTTCTTT. Translating gives CASSGPRVGTEAFF.

This chain links TRBV5-6 with TRBJ1-2, with TRBD1 matching over 7 bases. Germline-derived CDR1 and CDR2 are SGHDT and YYEEEE. The V segment lost 2 bases and the J segment 8 bases; nucleotides outside the gene matches: 6. The length of the CDR3 is 13 residues. CDR3 in amino acids: CASSFDRDSGYTF. As DNA, the CDR3 is TGTGCCAGCAGCTTCGACAGGGATTCAGGCTACACCTTC.